This T cell receptor beta chain was sequenced for a study of blood T cell repertoires in COVID-19. Generated by immunoSEQ multiplex PCR, the TCRdb table keeps only in-frame clones and is missing some. The repertoire holds 20,000 to 30,000 clones, around 94% seen once, with roughly 4% in the top ten. The CDR3 spans 13 residues. CDR1 is LNHDA, CDR2 SQIVND, per germline (reference sequence). The rearrangement uses TRBV19 and TRBJ2-3, with D maybe TRBD1 (6 bases). The sample taken for sequencing was peripheral blood. The sequence came from a woman aged 45-65 years with active COVID-19. CDR3 sequence (DNA): TGTGCTTCCCGCCAGGGGTCAACAGATACGCAGTATTTT. It codes for CASRQGSTDTQYF. Drawing the rest from reference TRBV19 and TRBJ2-3, the complete variable domain is DGGITQSPKYLFRKEGQNVTLSCEQNLNHDAMYWYRQDPGQGLRLIYYSQIVNDFQKGDIAEGYSVSREKKESFPLTVTSAQKNPTAFYLCASRQGSTDTQYFGPGTRLTVL.